This passage covers 3 T cell receptor beta chains from one sample sequenced in a study of blood T cell repertoires in COVID-19. Here immunoSEQ multiplex PCR was the method, and the copy in TCRdb shows in-frame clones only, minus some. The table includes roughly 110,000 clones, about 88% detected once. What was sequenced was peripheral blood. These receptors came from a woman in her 70s who had recovered from COVID-19.

J is TRBJ2-7 and V is TRBV11-3, with 10 bases fitting TRBD2. Germline V gene data show CDR1 as SGHNT and CDR2 as YENEEA. The CDR3 has 15 residues. With V trimmed by 1 base and J by 4 bases, 4 bases remained unmatched. The CDR3 DNA follows: TGTGCCAGCAGCTTAGGAGGACTAGCGGAGTACGAGCAGTACTTC. Amino acids: CASSLGGLAEYEQYF.

The chain is built from TRBV28 and TRBJ2-5; D might be TRBD1 (6 bases). Germline assignment: CDR1 MDHEN and CDR2 SYDVKM. The V end was cut by 6 bases, the J end by 1 base, with 9 bases between. CDR3 length: 13 amino acids. Written as DNA, the CDR3 is TGTGCCAGCAGGGACAGCCTCCAAGAGACCCAGTACTTC. Protein: CASRDSLQETQYF.

The table lists this clone with a few counts. The V and J genes are TRBV5-4 and TRBJ1-6; weak D call: TRBD1 (5 bases). This CDR3 region has 19 residues. Germline V lookup: CDR1 SGHNT, CDR2 YYREEE (reference sequence). The V end lost 4 bases, the J end lost 4 bases, and 24 bases lay between the germline ends. In nucleotides, the CDR3 is TGTGCCAGCAGCCCAGGCGGGGCGCCCCATGGGTTGTATAATTCACCCCTCCACTTT. Protein product: CASSPGGAPHGLYNSPLHF.